Each of the 15 T cell receptor beta chains below was sequenced from the same sample in a study of CD8+CD57+ T cells in acquired aplastic anemia. TCR beta VDJ and CDR3 profiling used genomic DNA as template. TCRdb re-called the reads with MiXCR, one entry per CDR3 protein. The sample includes about 180,000 distinct CDR3 sequences, around half of them seen just once. CD8+CD57+ cell expansion had been shown by flow cytometry in patients chosen for sequencing. The sequenced sample was sorted CD4+, CD8+, or CD8+CD57+ T cells (not recorded which) from PBMCs. Receptors were obtained from a human donor with aplastic anemia.

In the case of this clonotype: The CDR3 does not end in the conserved phenylalanine or tryptophan, so this is likely a read error. The chain joins TRBV14 to TRBJ2-7; D tentatively fits TRBD1 or TRBD2 (5 bases each). CDR1 and CDR2 from the germline V gene are SGHDN and FVKESK. CDR3 length equals 15 residues. Written as DNA, the CDR3 is TGTGTCAGCAGCCAAGCGGCAGGGCGGGCCTACGAGCAGTACTCC. It codes for CVSSQAAGRAYEQYS.

This clonotype was seen many times. The genes are TRBV5-6 and TRBJ2-1, with 9 bases aligning to TRBD2. The V gene's germline CDR1 is SGHDT and CDR2 YYEEEE. Trimming removed 0 bases from V and 7 bases from J; junction bases left unmatched: 8. This CDR3 is built from 16 residues. The CDR3 region has the DNA TGTGCCAGCAGCTTGGGCCTAGCGGGAAAGGGTAATGAGCAGTTCTTC. The encoded protein is CASSLGLAGKGNEQFF.

The rearrangement joins TRBV24-1 to TRBJ2-3; 7 bases fit TRBD1. This CDR3 contains 15 residues. Losses at the gene ends were 3 bases for V and 4 bases for J; bases not matched to a gene: 6. Germline CDR1 reads KGHDR; CDR2 reads SFDVKD. The CDR3 DNA sequence: TGTGCCACCAGTGATCCGCAGGGGGTCCCAGATACGCAGTATTTT. Its translation: CATSDPQGVPDTQYF.

This clonotype was seen repeatedly, ten times or more. This rearrangement joins TRBV12-3 or TRBV12-4 to TRBJ1-3; D not resolved. Trimming removed 2 bases at V and 3 bases at J, with 11 bases between. The length of the CDR3 is 15 residues. The CDR3 DNA is TGTGCCAGCAGTTTAATGGCCCCCTTTGGAAACACCATATATTTT. Translation gives CASSLMAPFGNTIYF.

This clonotype has a handful of counts. The V and J genes are TRBV5-4 and TRBJ2-2, with D unresolved. The ends were cut back, 0 bases at V and 6 bases at J, with 6 bases in the middle. CDR1 is SGHNT, CDR2 YYREEE, per germline (reference sequence). The CDR3 runs 13 residues. CDR3: CASSLVGPGELFF. The CDR3 nucleotides are TGTGCCAGCAGCTTGGTAGGGCCCGGGGAGCTGTTTTTT.

The count of this clonotype is one. V is TRBV12-3 or TRBV12-4 and J is TRBJ1-5, with no clear D. This CDR3 has 13 residues. The germline V and J ends were trimmed by 3 bases and 5 bases, with 8 bases remaining between them. The CDR3 region has the DNA TGTGCCAGCAGTTTCAGTGTGTATCAGCCCCAGCATTTT. Its translation is CASSFSVYQPQHF.

The chain has TRBV7-3 and TRBJ2-1; D tentatively reads TRBD1 or TRBD2 (6 bases each). The CDR3 extends over 15 amino acids. The germline V gene has CDR1 SGHTA and CDR2 FQGTGA. CDR3 loop: CISRLEGGLYNEQFF. In nucleotides, the CDR3 is TGTATCAGCAGATTAGAGGGGGGTCTCTACAATGAGCAGTTCTTC.

The gene calls are TRBV20-1 and TRBJ1-1; 7 bases fit TRBD1. Germline-derived CDR1 and CDR2 are DFQATT and SNEGSKA (reference sequence). The CDR3 has 14 residues. The trim removed 5 bases at V and 0 bases at J, leaving 6 bases unmatched. Written as DNA, the CDR3 is TGCAGTGCTCCACGGGACAGCCTGAACACTGAAGCTTTCTTT. Translation gives CSAPRDSLNTEAFF.

This clonotype has only a few counts. This chain connects TRBV3-1 to TRBJ2-1, with D hard to call. V lost 2 bases and J 6 bases, leaving 8 bases between the germline ends. CDR3 size: 13 residues. Germline V gene data show CDR1 as LGHDT and CDR2 as YNNKEL (reference sequence). The CDR3 protein is CASSQRPRNEQFF. DNA for the CDR3: TGTGCCAGCAGCCAACGTCCTCGCAATGAGCAGTTCTTC.

The V gene is TRBV5-1, the J gene TRBJ2-3, with 11 bases that match TRBD1. J gave up 1 base and V 3 bases, and 4 bases lay outside the gene matches. CDR1 SGHRS and CDR2 YFSETQ come from the germline V gene. The CDR3 length is 16 residues. In nucleotides, the CDR3 is TGCGCCAGCAGCTCCAGGACAGGGGGCGGCACAGATACGCAGTATTTT. Translating gives CASSSRTGGGTDTQYF.

The chain carries TRBV4-2 and TRBJ2-1; 14 bases line up with TRBD2. With V trimmed by 4 bases and J by 3 bases, 14 bases remained unmatched. CDR1 is LGHNA, CDR2 YNFKEQ, per germline. There are 20 residues in the CDR3. CDR3 nucleotide sequence: TGTGCCAGCAGCCTGAATACGGGACTAGCGGGAGAAAAGGGCTACAATGAGCAGTTCTTC. The encoded protein is CASSLNTGLAGEKGYNEQFF.

The genes are TRBV20-1 and TRBJ2-7; TRBD2 might be the D (6 bases). Germline CDR1 DFQATT, CDR2 SNEGSKA (reference sequence). This CDR3 is 15 amino acids long. The V end lost 0 bases, the J end lost 4 bases, and 16 bases lay between the germline ends. The CDR3 loop is CSARDSRDWSYEQYF. The CDR3 DNA sequence: TGCAGTGCTAGAGATTCAAGGGACTGGTCGTACGAGCAGTACTTC.

This clonotype was observed at least ten times. The V call is TRBV7-6, the J call TRBJ1-4, with D hard to call. This CDR3 spans 16 amino acids. The germline V and J ends were trimmed by 1 base and 1 base, with 10 bases remaining between them. CDR1 SGHVS and CDR2 FNYEAQ come from the germline V gene. The chain's CDR3 is CASSLGTAGTNEKLFF. CDR3 nucleotides: TGTGCCAGCAGCTTAGGAACGGCCGGAACTAATGAAAAACTGTTTTTT.

This clonotype was observed at least ten times. The V gene is TRBV7-2, the J gene TRBJ2-7; D call uncertain. CDR1 and CDR2 from the germline V gene are SGHTA and FQGNSA. The CDR3 sequence is 13 residues long. Trimming pared 5 bases from V and 4 bases from J, leaving 12 bases between. The CDR3 region has the DNA TGTGCCAGCAGCACCCTAAAGACTTACGAGCAGTACTTC. This encodes CASSTLKTYEQYF.

The chain recombines TRBV7-9 with TRBJ1-1, with a possible D match to TRBD1 (6 bases). Germline assignment: CDR1 SEHNR and CDR2 FQNEAQ (reference sequence). The CDR3 loop spans 13 amino acids. V lost 3 bases and J 4 bases, leaving 9 bases between the germline ends. The CDR3 is CASSFGQFTEAFF. CDR3 sequence (DNA): TGTGCCAGCAGCTTCGGACAGTTCACTGAAGCTTTCTTT.